The clone carrying this T cell receptor (beta chain) was detected a few times. The antigen is not known. TCR beta CDR3 region amplification was performed from RNA transcripts. HTBI primers were used for first-round RT-PCR of the TCR CDR3. In TCRdb, the multiplex PCR reads were re-called with MiXCR into one record per CDR3 protein. In the table there are about 480,000 distinct CDR3 sequences, 13% to 15% of which are singletons. This entry belongs to a study of T cells in Graves' hyperthyroidism and ophthalmopathy. Whole-study results and caveats: In the blood, most expanded thyroid clonotypes above 0.001 appeared as well.

The CDR3 spans 15 residues. Trimming cost V 5 bases and J 4 bases, with 15 bases left between them. CDR1 and CDR2 from the germline V gene are SGHTA and FQGTGA. This chain connects TRBV7-3 to TRBJ2-1; a weak D match, TRBD2 (6 bases). The sequenced sample consisted of blood. The sequence came from a young woman with Graves' hyperthyroidism. DNA for the CDR3: TGTGCCAGCAGCCCCAGGGACTCGATATACAATGAGCAGTTCTTC. Translating gives CASSPRDSIYNEQFF.